This T cell receptor (beta chain) was sequenced during a study of blood T cell repertoires in COVID-19. About the research overall: COVID-19 samples, acute and convalescent, were from the United States, Italy and Spain. Sample material is recorded as cDNA or gDNA derived from T cells, B-cell-depleted T cells, or PBMCs.

This clone has more than one count but fewer than ten. Original processing methods: Scientists estimated how many nucleated cells there were by amplifying reference gene primers. Libraries were prepared by immunoSEQ multiplex PCR; TCRdb keeps only in-frame clonotypes and omits some of them. The V and J calls and clone size come from that table; D and trimming were worked out from the DNA. The sample holds under 75,000 clones, 70% to 75% seen once. The specimen sequenced was peripheral blood. This TCR came from a man in his sixties with acute or convalescent COVID-19.

The CDR3 loop reads CATSGGGLSGANVLTF. The CDR3 nucleotides read TGTGCCACCAGCGGAGGGGGCCTCTCTGGGGCCAACGTCCTGACTTTC. The genes are TRBV24-1 and TRBJ2-6, with D perhaps matching TRBD1 (7 bases). Between the trimmed V and J ends, which lost 7 bases and 0 bases, there was a span of 12 bases. Germline V gene sequence: CDR1 KGHDR, CDR2 SFDVKD. This CDR3 is 16 amino acids long.